These 32 T cell receptor beta chains originate from one sample sequenced in a study of shared clonotypes between healthy human individuals (dated by TCRdb to the early 2020s). The library was produced with the immunoSEQ multiplex PCR assay. Entries here come from immuneACCESS through TCRdb and include only in-frame sequences with V and J called. Some clones fail to appear in such tables; in the studies checked, an unresolved V gene covers under half of the shortfall, and the cause of the remainder is unknown. This sample lists some 2.4 million clones; over 85% were detected once. The ten biggest clones cover approximately 0.36% of the sample. What was sequenced was naive CD4+ T cells from PBMCs. The label giving this sample's cell subset or site can be read as: CD45RA+ positively selected. These receptors all stem from a man aged 18 to 30 in good health. Some clones in this sample may be carry-over from other donors' samples.

This chain joins TRBV6-6 and TRBJ2-7; D not certain. This CDR3 is 15 amino acids long. The ends were cut back, 4 bases at V and 4 bases at J, with 17 bases in the middle. Germline V gene lookup returns CDR1 MNHNY and CDR2 SVGAGI (reference sequence). The CDR3 here is CASSSSVTGSYEQYF. CDR3 coding DNA: TGTGCCAGCAGTTCATCAGTGACGGGTTCGTACGAGCAGTACTTC.

The chain combines TRBV28 with TRBJ2-1; no clear D. V was trimmed by 7 bases and J by 8 bases, leaving 9 bases between them. CDR3 length equals 11 residues. Germline assignment: CDR1 MDHEN and CDR2 SYDVKM. The CDR3 protein is CASTPRYEQFF. The CDR3 coding sequence is TGTGCCAGCACTCCCCGGTATGAGCAGTTCTTC.

V is TRBV5-1 and J is TRBJ1-1; D not resolved. Trimming took off 5 bases at V and 1 base at J, with 18 bases between the two ends. This CDR3 spans 16 amino acids. The germline gives CDR1 SGHRS, CDR2 YFSETQ. CDR3: CASRYRSSSQNTEAFF. The CDR3 DNA sequence: TGCGCCAGCAGGTACCGTTCAAGCAGTCAGAACACTGAAGCTTTCTTT.

The chain has TRBV11-3 and TRBJ2-3; D ambiguous. V was pared by 5 bases and J by 0 bases, with 24 bases between. In germline, CDR1 is SGHNT, CDR2 YENEEA. CDR3 length: 19 amino acids. The CDR3 loop is CASSPGVGLAAQSTDTQYF. In DNA, the CDR3 is TGTGCCAGCAGCCCCGGTGTGGGTTTGGCGGCCCAGAGCACAGATACGCAGTATTTT.

The J gene is TRBJ2-1, the V gene TRBV28, with D perhaps being TRBD1 or TRBD2 (5 bases each). The ends were cut back, 3 bases at V and 6 bases at J, with 18 bases in the middle. Germline CDR1 is MDHEN and CDR2 is SYDVKM. The CDR3 has 16 amino acids. CDR3 sequence: CASSLTGTGRRNEQFF. The CDR3 DNA reads as TGTGCCAGCAGTTTGACGGGGACCGGCCGTCGCAATGAGCAGTTCTTC.

V is TRBV5-4 and J is TRBJ2-2, with D tentatively TRBD2 (5 bases). CDR1 is SGHNT, CDR2 YYREEE, per germline (reference sequence). V was shortened by 2 bases and J by 6 bases, with 17 bases between the two germline ends. The CDR3 loop spans 16 amino acids. CDR3 residues: CASSFPSADYAGELFF. CDR3 nucleotides: TGTGCCAGCAGCTTTCCCTCGGCAGACTACGCCGGGGAGCTGTTTTTT. Supplemented by reference TRBV5-4 and TRBJ2-2, the full variable domain reads ETGVTQSPTHLIKTRGQQVTLRCSSQSGHNTVSWYQQALGQGPQFIFQYYREEENGRGNFPPRFSGLQFPNYSSELNVNALELDDSALYLCASSFPSADYAGELFFGEGSRLTVL.

On this clone: The sample contains more than one DNA sequence encoding this CDR3. The chain carries TRBV7-3 and TRBJ2-2; a weak D match, TRBD2 (5 bases). Germline values: CDR1 SGHTA, CDR2 FQGTGA. This CDR3 contains 14 residues. V gave up 4 bases and J gave up 5 bases, with 11 bases separating them. Written as DNA, the CDR3 is TGTGCCAGCAGCTACAGCCGGGATACCGGGGAGCTGTTTTTT. As protein: CASSYSRDTGELFF.

The chain employs TRBV10-3 and TRBJ2-7; D ambiguous. There are 13 residues in the CDR3. Deletions cut 8 bases from V and 0 bases from J, with 11 bases between. In germline, CDR1 is ENHRY, CDR2 SYGVKD. The CDR3 nucleotides read TGTGCCATCTGGGTCCCTAGCTCCTACGAGCAGTACTTC. Protein product: CAIWVPSSYEQYF.

J is TRBJ2-7 and V is TRBV5-6; TRBD2 agrees at 12 bases. With V trimmed by 3 bases and J by 3 bases, 1 base remained unmatched. The CDR3 runs 14 residues. Germline lookup yields CDR1 SGHDT and CDR2 YYEEEE. CDR3 protein: CASSSTSGGYEQYF. The DNA of the CDR3 is TGTGCCAGCAGCTCGACTAGCGGGGGCTACGAGCAGTACTTC.

The chain combines TRBV6-1 with TRBJ2-5; D unclear. V lost 7 bases to trimming and J lost 10 bases, with 13 bases between them. Germline loops: CDR1 MNHNS, CDR2 SASEGT. The CDR3 length is 11 residues. The CDR3 sequence: CASNNQEIQYF. The CDR3 DNA is TGTGCCAGCAATAATCAGGAAATCCAGTACTTC.

V usage is TRBV7-9 and J usage is TRBJ2-7, with 12 nucleotides matching TRBD2. CDR1 is SEHNR and CDR2 is FQNEAQ in the germline V gene (reference sequence). V dropped 5 bases and J dropped 3; count of bases not matched to a gene: 11. This CDR3 has 17 residues. CDR3 DNA sequence: TGTGCCAGCAGCCCAAGACTAGCGGGAGAAGGGGACTACGAGCAGTACTTC. Protein sequence: CASSPRLAGEGDYEQYF. The whole variable domain, remainder taken from reference TRBV7-9 and TRBJ2-7, is DTGVSQNPRHKITKRGQNVTFRCDPISEHNRLYWYRQTLGQGPEFLTYFQNEAQLEKSRLLSDRFSAERPKGSFSTLEIQRTEQGDSAMYLCASSPRLAGEGDYEQYFGPGTRLTVT.

This chain links TRBV21-1 with TRBJ2-7; the D call TRBD2 from the table was never checked on the DNA. TRBV21-1 is a documented pseudogene. This CDR3 contains 17 residues. CDR3 sequence reads: CASRWRGTSGSWYEQYF. The CDR3, as DNA: TGTGCCAGTAGATGGAGGGGGACTAGCGGGAGCTGGTACGAGCAGTACTTC.

V and J are TRBV21-1 and TRBJ2-1; the table's D gene call, TRBD2, was not cross checked with the DNA. TRBV21-1 is termed a pseudogene. The CDR3 is 15 amino acids. CDR3 DNA sequence: TGTGCCAGCAGCAGTGTCGGGGGACCCAAGGCTGAGCAGTTCTTC. Its translation: CASSSVGGPKAEQFF.

This chain links TRBV19 with TRBJ2-1; D is undetermined. Looked up from germline, CDR1 is LNHDA and CDR2 is SQIVND (reference sequence). Trimming took off 5 bases at V and 3 bases at J, with 11 bases between the two ends. CDR3 length equals 14 residues. CDR3 sequence reads: CASSALELYNEQFF. The DNA for the CDR3 is TGTGCCAGTAGTGCCCTAGAGCTCTACAATGAGCAGTTCTTC.

V and J are TRBV7-6 and TRBJ2-7; 11 bases line up with TRBD1. CDR3 length: 15 residues. V dropped 4 bases and J dropped 6; count of bases not matched to a gene: 8. The germline gives CDR1 SGHVS, CDR2 FNYEAQ. CDR3 nucleotides: TGTGCCAGCAGCTCCCCCCTGGGACAGGGGGGCGAGCAGTACTTC. It specifies CASSSPLGQGGEQYF.

In this sample, this clone turned up once. The chain is built from TRBV10-3 and TRBJ2-5; 13 nucleotides line up with TRBD2. Matching the DNA end better, TRBJ2-7 makes the J call doubtful. The CDR3 runs to 16 residues. Germline V CDR1 and CDR2: ENHRY, SYGVKD. CDR3 sequence: CAISGTSGGPAYEQYF. The CDR3 coding sequence is TGTGCCATCAGTGGGACTAGCGGGGGACCCGCCTACGAGCAGTACTTC.

The V and J genes are TRBV28 and TRBJ2-5, with TRBD1 identical over 10 bases. Germline V gene data show CDR1 as MDHEN and CDR2 as SYDVKM. The CDR3 covers 14 residues. Trimming took 2 bases from V and 6 from J; bases not matched to a gene: 3. The CDR3 nucleotides are TGTGCCAGCAGTTTACGGGACAGGGGTCAGACCCAGTACTTC. It is translated as CASSLRDRGQTQYF.

The CDR3 nucleotides read TGTGCCAGCAGCTTAGTCTTTAGGGACGAGCAGTACTTC. Encoded protein: CASSLVFRDEQYF. This chain uses TRBV7-6 with TRBJ2-7; D uncertain. V shed 1 base and J shed 5 bases, with 9 bases lying between them. The germline CDR1 and CDR2 sequences are SGHVS and FNYEAQ. The CDR3 spans 13 residues.

The gene calls are TRBV2 and TRBJ2-2; no definite D call. Trimming pared 3 bases from V and 5 bases from J, leaving 4 bases between. CDR3 length: 12 residues. The germline V gene encodes CDR1 SNHLY and CDR2 FYNNEI. DNA of the CDR3: TGTGCCAGCAGTGACTGGACCGGGGAGCTGTTTTTT. Protein sequence: CASSDWTGELFF.

The CDR3 nucleotides read TGTGCCAGCAGCCAAGATCGGGCGACCCTCGGTGGAAAACTGTTTTTT. Translated, it gives CASSQDRATLGGKLFF. The rearrangement joins TRBV14 to TRBJ1-4; D not resolved. V gave up 0 bases and J gave up 10 bases, with 18 bases separating them. The germline V gene has CDR1 SGHDN and CDR2 FVKESK. CDR3 length: 16 amino acids.

Notes on this clone: The same CDR3 also results from other DNA sequences found in this sample. This chain links TRBV5-1 with TRBJ2-1; tentatively, D is TRBD1 (5 bases). From germline, CDR1 is SGHRS and CDR2 YFSETQ. V was shortened by 0 bases and J by 1 base, with 8 bases between the two germline ends. The CDR3 covers 15 residues. The DNA for the CDR3 is TGCGCCAGCAGCTTGGACAGGCTTTCCTACAATGAGCAGTTCTTC. Translation gives CASSLDRLSYNEQFF.

The rearrangement joins TRBV9 to TRBJ2-1, with 7 bases identical to TRBD2. The trim removed 1 base at V and 3 bases at J, leaving 10 bases unmatched. Germline V gene lookup returns CDR1 SGDLS and CDR2 YYNGEE. The CDR3 length is 17 residues. CDR3 sequence reads: CASSVMGGRGYYNEQFF. CDR3 DNA sequence: TGTGCCAGCAGCGTAATGGGCGGGAGAGGCTACTACAATGAGCAGTTCTTC.

The V gene is TRBV25-1, the J gene TRBJ2-1, with D hard to call. This CDR3 contains 14 residues. Trimming stripped 6 bases from V and 0 bases from J, with 9 bases between. The V gene's germline CDR1 is MGHDK and CDR2 SYGVNS. CDR3 region: CASRGLSSYNEQFF. The CDR3 DNA is TGTGCCAGCAGAGGTTTGAGCTCCTACAATGAGCAGTTCTTC.

The CDR3, as DNA: TGTGCCAGCAAAAAACTAGCGGCAAGCACAGATACGCAGTATTTT. This codes for CASKKLAASTDTQYF. The chain recombines TRBV2 with TRBJ2-3; 8 nucleotides agree with TRBD2. The V segment lost 7 bases and the J segment 0 bases; nucleotides outside the gene matches: 6. Germline CDR1 is SNHLY and CDR2 is FYNNEI. The CDR3 totals 15 residues.

Remarks on this clone: Other DNA sequences within the sample encode an identical CDR3. This rearrangement joins TRBV28 to TRBJ1-2, with unresolved D. Germline loops: CDR1 MDHEN, CDR2 SYDVKM. V was trimmed by 3 bases and J by 5 bases, leaving 7 bases between them. The CDR3 has 12 amino acids. CDR3 in amino acids: CASSFEGYGYTF. CDR3 nucleotide sequence: TGTGCCAGCAGTTTCGAGGGATATGGCTACACCTTC.

The V gene is TRBV10-3, the J gene TRBJ2-3; the D is unclear. CDR1 ENHRY and CDR2 SYGVKD come from the germline V gene. Between the trimmed V and J ends, which lost 4 bases and 0 bases, there was a span of 2 bases. The CDR3 runs 12 residues. CDR3 loop: CAISVSTDTQYF. The CDR3 region has the DNA TGTGCCATCAGTGTCAGCACAGATACGCAGTATTTT.

To note about this clone: Other DNA sequences from this sample encode an identical CDR3 as well. J is TRBJ2-7 and V is TRBV2, with 9 nucleotides matching TRBD1. Germline V gene lookup returns CDR1 SNHLY and CDR2 FYNNEI. CDR3 length: 14 amino acids. V was pared by 5 bases and J by 7 bases, with 9 bases of the junction left unmatched. This CDR3 is CASSPGQGSGEQYF. CDR3 nucleotide sequence: TGTGCCAGCAGTCCGGGACAGGGTTCCGGGGAGCAGTACTTC. The variable domain in full, with the rest retrieved from reference TRBV2 and TRBJ2-7, is EPEVTQTPSHQVTQMGQEVILRCVPISNHLYFYWYRQILGQKVEFLVSFYNNEISEKSEIFDDQFSVERPDGSNFTLKIRSTKLEDSAMYFCASSPGQGSGEQYFGPGTRLTVT.

The chain links TRBV6-5 to TRBJ1-6; no clear D gene. The CDR3 sequence is 13 residues long. Trimming cost V 6 bases and J 9 bases, with 12 bases left between them. Per germline, CDR1 MNHEY and CDR2 SVGAGI. CDR3 coding DNA: TGTGCCAGCAGACGCACCGGTGGTTCACCCCTCCACTTT. This gives the protein CASRRTGGSPLHF.

The chain has TRBV5-6 and TRBJ1-5; no definite D call. The germline V and J ends were trimmed by 0 bases and 1 base, with 5 bases remaining between them. This CDR3 has 14 amino acids. Germline V gene lookup returns CDR1 SGHDT and CDR2 YYEEEE. The CDR3 reads CASSLAQSNQPQHF. In DNA, the CDR3 is TGTGCCAGCAGCTTGGCACAGAGCAATCAGCCCCAGCATTTT.

This chain uses TRBV7-9 with TRBJ1-2; a weak D match, TRBD1 (5 bases). The V end was cut by 3 bases, the J end by 6 bases, with 17 bases between. The CDR3 is made up of 15 amino acids. Germline V CDR1 and CDR2: SEHNR, FQNEAQ (reference sequence). CDR3 residues: CASSFHYDSPNGYTF. In DNA form, the CDR3 reads TGTGCCAGCAGCTTCCACTACGACAGCCCCAATGGCTACACCTTC.

J is TRBJ1-3 and V is TRBV25-1; 7 bases map to TRBD1. The germline gives CDR1 MGHDK, CDR2 SYGVNS. With V trimmed by 2 bases and J by 0 bases, 7 bases remained unmatched. The CDR3 is made up of 17 amino acids. CDR3 loop: CASSEPLSGGSGNTIYF. CDR3 bases: TGTGCCAGCAGTGAACCTTTATCAGGGGGCTCTGGAAACACCATATATTTT.

This sequence joins TRBV27 and TRBJ1-4, with D hard to call. CDR3 size: 13 residues. V gave up 7 bases and J gave up 8 bases, with 14 bases separating them. The germline V gene has CDR1 MNHEY and CDR2 SMNVEV (reference sequence). The CDR3 region has the DNA TGTGCCAGCACCCTCCGGAGAGGGGAAAAACTGTTTTTT. Amino acids: CASTLRRGEKLFF.